Each of the 10 T cell receptor beta chains below was sequenced from the same sample in a study of tumor and adjacent non-tumor tissue in lung cancer. This sample's RNA came from whole unsorted tissue. A modified ARM-PCR protocol with three rounds of nested PCR amplified TCRbeta. TCRdb re-derived calls from the multiplex PCR reads in MiXCR, one entry per CDR3 protein. The sample has some 99,000 distinct CDR3 sequences; about 75% are singletons. The sample was lung tumor tissue. These receptors were taken from a woman aged 55-75 years with non-small cell lung cancer.

Comment on this clonotype: This could be a read error, since a much larger clone is one nucleotide away. CDR3 DNA: TGTGCCAGCAGTTTACTAGGGATGATAAATACGCAGTATTTT. Its protein product is CASSLLGMINTQYF. The chain combines TRBV12-3 or TRBV12-4 with TRBJ2-3, with D unresolved. Trimming shortened V by 2 bases and J by 7 bases, and 13 bases separated the two germline ends. This CDR3 is built from 14 residues.

This chain uses TRBV2 with TRBJ1-1; no definite D call. The germline gives CDR1 SNHLY, CDR2 FYNNEI. Trimming removed 8 bases from V and 2 bases from J, with 15 bases in between. The CDR3 is 14 amino acids. CDR3 coding DNA: TGTGCCAGCGGAACATCAACAGTAAACACTGAAGCTTTCTTT. It encodes CASGTSTVNTEAFF.

In regard to this clonotype: This may arise from a read error, as a much more abundant clone is one base away. The rearrangement uses TRBV6-2 or TRBV6-3 and TRBJ2-7; the match to TRBD2 covers 7 bases. The CDR3 totals 13 residues. Germline V lookup: CDR1 MNHEY, CDR2 SVGEGT. CDR3 sequence reads: CPSSQGLLREQYF. CDR3 sequence (DNA): TGTCCCAGCAGTCAGGGACTACTTCGCGAGCAGTACTTC.

This clonotype was seen at least ten times. V is TRBV4-3 and J is TRBJ2-7; 8 bases agree with TRBD1. Germline V lookup: CDR1 LGHNA, CDR2 YSLEER. Germline trimming cut 0 bases from V and 3 bases from J; bases unmatched to any gene: 4. The CDR3 spans 15 residues. The CDR3 sequence: CASSQERTGFYEQYF. The CDR3 DNA follows: TGCGCCAGCAGCCAAGAAAGGACAGGGTTCTACGAGCAGTACTTC.

The V gene is TRBV11-1, the J gene TRBJ2-1; TRBD2 matches at 8 bases. The CDR3 is 16 amino acids. From germline, CDR1 is SGHAT and CDR2 FQDESV (reference sequence). V dropped 5 bases and J dropped 8; count of bases not matched to a gene: 14. The CDR3 loop is CASSPRRLAGCDEQFF. DNA of the CDR3: TGTGCCAGCAGCCCGAGGAGGCTAGCGGGTTGTGATGAGCAGTTCTTC.

The chain links TRBV6-2 or TRBV6-3 to TRBJ1-2; D might be TRBD1 (5 bases). The CDR3 has 12 amino acids. Trimming cost V 8 bases and J 12 bases, with 19 bases left between them. Germline CDR1 is MNHEY and CDR2 is SVGEGT. CDR3 in amino acids: CASCGQVLGHTF. CDR3 DNA: TGTGCCAGCTGTGGACAAGTACTCGGCCACACCTTC.

About this clonotype itself: Compared with germline, one end of the junction differs, possibly owing to a read error. V gene TRBV12-3 or TRBV12-4 combines with J gene TRBJ2-2; D unresolved. The CDR3 is 16 amino acids. The CDR3 sequence is CPSRPRDGSNTGELFF. The DNA for the CDR3 is TGTCCCAGCAGACCGCGAGACGGTTCGAACACCGGGGAGCTGTTTTTT.

A remark on this clonotype: Just one base apart from a much larger clone, this may be a read error. The gene calls are TRBV6-2 or TRBV6-3 and TRBJ2-6; unclear D gene. The germline V gene encodes CDR1 MNHEY and CDR2 SVGEGT. This CDR3 contains 15 residues. As DNA, the CDR3 is TGTACCAGCAGTTACCGGAGCTCTGGGGCCAACGTCCTGACTTTC. Amino acid sequence: CTSSYRSSGANVLTF.

Of note for this clonotype: Its ends do not fully match the called genes, so a read error is possible. The rearrangement links TRBV20-1 to TRBJ1-5; the D gene is possibly TRBD1 (6 bases). The length of the CDR3 is 14 residues. Germline CDR1 reads DFQATT; CDR2 reads SNEGSKA (reference sequence). The CDR3 DNA follows: TGCAGTGGGCCCCGGGACATTAGCAATCAGCCCCACCATTTT. This codes for CSGPRDISNQPHHF.

With respect to this clonotype: Germline is not matched at one junction end, which may reflect a read error. V gene TRBV20-1 combines with J gene TRBJ1-1, with 7 bases that match TRBD1. This CDR3 contains 16 residues. Germline CDR1 and CDR2: DFQATT and SNEGSKA (reference sequence). CDR3 protein: CSPRDASGGDNTEAFF. The CDR3 DNA reads TGCAGTCCTAGAGATGCGTCAGGGGGTGATAACACTGAAGCTTTCTTT.